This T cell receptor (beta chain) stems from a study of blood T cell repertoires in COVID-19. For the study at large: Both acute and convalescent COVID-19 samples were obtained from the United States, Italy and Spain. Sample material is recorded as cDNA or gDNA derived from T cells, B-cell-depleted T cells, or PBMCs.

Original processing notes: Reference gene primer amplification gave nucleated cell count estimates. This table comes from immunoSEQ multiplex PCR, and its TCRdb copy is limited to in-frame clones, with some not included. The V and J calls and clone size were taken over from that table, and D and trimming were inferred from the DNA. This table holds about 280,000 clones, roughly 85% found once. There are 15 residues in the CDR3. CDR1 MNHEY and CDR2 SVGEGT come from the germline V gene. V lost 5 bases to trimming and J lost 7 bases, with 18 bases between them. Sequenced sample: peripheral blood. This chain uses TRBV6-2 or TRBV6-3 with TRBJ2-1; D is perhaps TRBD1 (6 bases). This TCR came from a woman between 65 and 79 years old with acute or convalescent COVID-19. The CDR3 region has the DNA TGTGCCAGCAGTCAGACAGGAGGAGTGGGGAATGAGCAGTTCTTC. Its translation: CASSQTGGVGNEQFF.